This T cell receptor beta chain was sequenced for a study of T-cell memory formation after mild COVID-19. TCRdb reprocessed the 5' RACE reads with MiXCR, giving one entry per CDR3 protein. Of 550,000 to 650,000 distinct CDR3 sequences detected, around 16% appear once; the ten largest clones hold less than 10%. The V end lost 5 bases, the J end lost 3 bases, and 11 bases lay between the germline ends. CDR1 and CDR2 from the germline V gene are LNHDA and SQIVND (reference sequence). CDR3 length: 14 residues. This TCR derives from an adult woman who had mild COVID-19 (a few samples of this study predate the infection). Cell type and time point are not known. The chain links TRBV19 to TRBJ1-5, with D tentatively TRBD1 (6 bases). The sample consisted of PBMCs or a T cell subset sorted from them (not recorded which). The CDR3 sequence: CASSQGLYNQPQHF. CDR3 DNA: TGTGCCAGTAGTCAGGGGCTTTACAATCAGCCCCAGCATTTT.